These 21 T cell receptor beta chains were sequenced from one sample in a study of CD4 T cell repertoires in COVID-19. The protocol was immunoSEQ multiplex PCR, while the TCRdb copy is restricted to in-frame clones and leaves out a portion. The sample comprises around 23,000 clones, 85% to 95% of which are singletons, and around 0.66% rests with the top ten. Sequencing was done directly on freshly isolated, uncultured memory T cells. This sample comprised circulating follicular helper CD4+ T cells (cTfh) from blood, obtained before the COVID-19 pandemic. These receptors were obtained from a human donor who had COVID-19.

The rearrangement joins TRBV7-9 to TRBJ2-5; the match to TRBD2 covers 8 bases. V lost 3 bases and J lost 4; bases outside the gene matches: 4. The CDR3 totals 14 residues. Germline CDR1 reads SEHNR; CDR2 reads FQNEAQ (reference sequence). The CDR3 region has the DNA TGTGCCAGCAGCTTGGCTAGCGGGTTAGAGACCCAGTACTTC. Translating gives CASSLASGLETQYF.

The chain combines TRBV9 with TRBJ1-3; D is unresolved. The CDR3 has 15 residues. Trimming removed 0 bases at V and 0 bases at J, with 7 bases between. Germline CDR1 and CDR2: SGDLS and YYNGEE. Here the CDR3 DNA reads TGTGCCAGCAGCGTAGACACCATCTCTGGAAACACCATATATTTT. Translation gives CASSVDTISGNTIYF.

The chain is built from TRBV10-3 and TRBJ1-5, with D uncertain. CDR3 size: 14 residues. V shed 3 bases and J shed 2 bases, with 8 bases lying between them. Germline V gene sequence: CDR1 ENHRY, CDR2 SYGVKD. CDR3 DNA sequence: TGTGCCATCAGTGAAAGAGGAGGCAATCAGCCCCAGCATTTT. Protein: CAISERGGNQPQHF.

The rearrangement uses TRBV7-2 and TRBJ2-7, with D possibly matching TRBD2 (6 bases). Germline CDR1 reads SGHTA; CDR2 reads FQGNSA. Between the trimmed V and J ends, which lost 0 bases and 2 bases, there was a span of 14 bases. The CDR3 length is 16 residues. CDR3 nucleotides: TGTGCCAGCAGCTTAGCTTCGGGAGTCGCCCCCTACGAGCAGTACTTC. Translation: CASSLASGVAPYEQYF.

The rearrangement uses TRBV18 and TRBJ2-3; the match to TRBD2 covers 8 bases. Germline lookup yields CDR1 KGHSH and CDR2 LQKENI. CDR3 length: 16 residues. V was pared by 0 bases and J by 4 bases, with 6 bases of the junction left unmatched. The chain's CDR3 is CASSPPDGGASDTQYF. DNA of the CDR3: TGTGCCAGCTCACCACCCGACGGGGGGGCTTCAGATACGCAGTATTTT.

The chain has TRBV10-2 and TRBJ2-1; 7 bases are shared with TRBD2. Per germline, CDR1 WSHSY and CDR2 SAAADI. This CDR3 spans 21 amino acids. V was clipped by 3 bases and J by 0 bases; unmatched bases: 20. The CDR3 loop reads CASSDPLGLAVGQSSYNEQFF. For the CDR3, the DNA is TGCGCCAGCAGTGACCCCCTTGGGCTAGCGGTCGGCCAGAGCTCCTACAATGAGCAGTTCTTC.

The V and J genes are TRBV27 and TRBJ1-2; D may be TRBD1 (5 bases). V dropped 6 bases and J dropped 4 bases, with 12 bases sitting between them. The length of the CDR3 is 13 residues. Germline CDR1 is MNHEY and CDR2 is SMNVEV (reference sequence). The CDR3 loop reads CASSKDRFYGYTF. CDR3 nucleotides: TGTGCCAGCAGCAAAGACAGATTCTATGGCTACACCTTC.

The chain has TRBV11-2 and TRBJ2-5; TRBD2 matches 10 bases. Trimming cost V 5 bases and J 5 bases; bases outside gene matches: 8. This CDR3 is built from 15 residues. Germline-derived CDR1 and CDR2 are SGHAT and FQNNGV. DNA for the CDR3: TGTGCCAGCAGCCCCCCAGCGGGGGGGTGGGAGACCCAGTACTTC. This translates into CASSPPAGGWETQYF. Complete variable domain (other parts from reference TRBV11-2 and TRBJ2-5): EAGVAQSPRYKIIEKRQSVAFWCNPISGHATLYWYQQILGQGPKLLIQFQNNGVVDDSQLPKDRFSAERLKGVDSTLKIQPAKLEDSAVYLCASSPPAGGWETQYFGPGTRLLVL.

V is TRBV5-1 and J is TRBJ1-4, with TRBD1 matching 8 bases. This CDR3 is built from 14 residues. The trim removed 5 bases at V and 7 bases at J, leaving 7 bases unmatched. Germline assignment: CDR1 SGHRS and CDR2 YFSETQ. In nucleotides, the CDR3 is TGCGCCAGCAGATCCGACAGGGGCGGTGAAAAACTGTTTTTT. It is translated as CASRSDRGGEKLFF.

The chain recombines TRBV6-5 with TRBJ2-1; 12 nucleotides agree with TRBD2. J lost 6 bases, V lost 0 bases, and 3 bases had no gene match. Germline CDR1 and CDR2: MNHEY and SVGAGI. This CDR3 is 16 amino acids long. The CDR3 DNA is TGTGCCAGCAGTTACTCCCTAGCGGGGGGGATCAATGAGCAGTTCTTC. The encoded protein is CASSYSLAGGINEQFF.

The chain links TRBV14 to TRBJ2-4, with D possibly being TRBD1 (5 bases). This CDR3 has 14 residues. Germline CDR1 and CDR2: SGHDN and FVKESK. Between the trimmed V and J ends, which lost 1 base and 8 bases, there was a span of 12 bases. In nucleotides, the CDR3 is TGTGCCAGCAGCCAAGGGTGGCTAGGGGACATTCAGTACTTC. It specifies CASSQGWLGDIQYF. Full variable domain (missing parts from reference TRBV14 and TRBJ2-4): EAGVTQFPSHSVIEKGQTVTLRCDPISGHDNLYWYRRVMGKEIKFLLHFVKESKQDESGMPNNRFLAERTGGTYSTLKVQPAELEDSGVYFCASSQGWLGDIQYFGAGTRLSVL.

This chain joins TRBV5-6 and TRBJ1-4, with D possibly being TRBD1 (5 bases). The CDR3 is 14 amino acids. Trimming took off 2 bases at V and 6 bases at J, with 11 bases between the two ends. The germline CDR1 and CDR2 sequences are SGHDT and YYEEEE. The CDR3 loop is CASSLRTSHEKLFF. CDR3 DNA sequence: TGTGCCAGCAGCTTAAGGACATCTCATGAAAAACTGTTTTTT. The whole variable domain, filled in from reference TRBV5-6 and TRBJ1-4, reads DAGVTQSPTHLIKTRGQQVTLRCSPKSGHDTVSWYQQALGQGPQFIFQYYEEEERQRGNFPDRFSGHQFPNYSSELNVNALLLGDSALYLCASSLRTSHEKLFFGSGTQLSVL.

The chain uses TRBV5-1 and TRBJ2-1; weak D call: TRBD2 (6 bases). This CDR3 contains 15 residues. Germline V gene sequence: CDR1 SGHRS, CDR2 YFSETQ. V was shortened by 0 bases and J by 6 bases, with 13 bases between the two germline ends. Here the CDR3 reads CASSLGGGTFNEQFF. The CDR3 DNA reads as TGCGCCAGCAGCTTGGGAGGCGGGACCTTCAATGAGCAGTTCTTC.

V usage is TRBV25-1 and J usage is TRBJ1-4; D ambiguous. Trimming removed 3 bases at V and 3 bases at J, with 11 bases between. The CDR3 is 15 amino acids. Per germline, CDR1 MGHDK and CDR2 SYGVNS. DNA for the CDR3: TGTGCCAGCAGTGATCCCGGTGTCGCTAATGAAAAACTGTTTTTT. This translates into CASSDPGVANEKLFF.

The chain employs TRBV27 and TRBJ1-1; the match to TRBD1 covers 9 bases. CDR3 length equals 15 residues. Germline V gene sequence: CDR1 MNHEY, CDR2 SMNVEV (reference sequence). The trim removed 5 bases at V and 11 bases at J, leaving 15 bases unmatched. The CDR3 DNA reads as TGTGCCAGCAGTCTAAGTCCCGGGACAGGGAATAGGGCTTTCTTT. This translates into CASSLSPGTGNRAFF.

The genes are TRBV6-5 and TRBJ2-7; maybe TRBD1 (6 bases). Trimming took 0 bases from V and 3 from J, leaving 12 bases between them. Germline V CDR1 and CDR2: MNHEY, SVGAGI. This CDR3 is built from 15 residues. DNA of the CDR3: TGTGCCAGCAGTTACTCTTGGGACAACGTCTACGAGCAGTACTTC. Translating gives CASSYSWDNVYEQYF.

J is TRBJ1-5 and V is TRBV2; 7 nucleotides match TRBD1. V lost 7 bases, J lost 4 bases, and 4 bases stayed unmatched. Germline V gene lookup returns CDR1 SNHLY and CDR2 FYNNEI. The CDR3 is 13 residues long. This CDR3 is CASTRDSNQPQHF. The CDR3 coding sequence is TGTGCCAGCACCCGGGACAGTAATCAGCCCCAGCATTTT.

The DNA for the CDR3 is TGTGCCAGTAGTATAGCCCTCTACAATGAGCAGTTCTTC. It is translated as CASSIALYNEQFF. The V and J genes are TRBV19 and TRBJ2-1; D remains ambiguous. The length of the CDR3 is 13 residues. The germline gives CDR1 LNHDA, CDR2 SQIVND (reference sequence). Trimming removed 1 base at V and 3 bases at J, with 4 bases between. Full variable domain (missing parts from reference TRBV19 and TRBJ2-1): DGGITQSPKYLFRKEGQNVTLSCEQNLNHDAMYWYRQDPGQGLRLIYYSQIVNDFQKGDIAEGYSVSREKKESFPLTVTSAQKNPTAFYLCASSIALYNEQFFGPGTRLTVL.

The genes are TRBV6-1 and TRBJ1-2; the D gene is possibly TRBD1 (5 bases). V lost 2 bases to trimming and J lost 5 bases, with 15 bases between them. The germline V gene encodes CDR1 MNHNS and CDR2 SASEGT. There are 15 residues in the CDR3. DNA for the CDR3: TGTGCCAGCAGTGAAAGGGCAGGGCAGTGGTATGGCTACACCTTC. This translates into CASSERAGQWYGYTF.

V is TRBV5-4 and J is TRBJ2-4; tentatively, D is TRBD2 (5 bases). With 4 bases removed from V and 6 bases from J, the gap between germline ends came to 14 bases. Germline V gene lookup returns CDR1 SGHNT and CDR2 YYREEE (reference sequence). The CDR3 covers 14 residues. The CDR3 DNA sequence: TGTGCCAGCAGCCCCGCGCCCGGAGGAAACATTCAGTACTTC. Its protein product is CASSPAPGGNIQYF.

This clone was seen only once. The DNA of the CDR3 is TGTGCCAGCGAGGGGGATTATAGCAATCAGCCCCAGCATTTT. Translated, it gives CASEGDYSNQPQHF. This chain connects TRBV2 to TRBJ1-5; D possibly corresponds to TRBD1 (6 bases). The CDR3 has 14 residues. Germline CDR1 is SNHLY and CDR2 is FYNNEI. The V end lost 8 bases, the J end lost 0 bases, and 11 bases lay between the germline ends.